A selection of T cell receptor beta chains follows, all from one sample in a study of T cells after yellow fever vaccination. TCRdb called the 5' RACE reads again in MiXCR, with one record for every CDR3 protein. The sample holds 450,000 to 600,000 distinct CDR3 sequences, about 15% seen once. Specimen: PBMCs, collected less than 6 days after the first yellow fever vaccination. These receptors originate from a man between 18 and 35 years old who received the YFV17D yellow fever vaccine. The CDR3 runs from the conserved cysteine through the conserved F or W. A D gene is named only where the DNA matches it firmly. Clone size is given for some rows only: seen once, a few or many times, or a class if the clone is expanded.

>TRBV20-1|TRBJ1-5|-|TRBD1
CSAARDRDFGNQPQHF
TGCAGTGCAGCAAGGGACAGGGACTTCGGCAATCAGCCCCAGCATTTT
>TRBV13|TRBJ2-3|-|TRBD2
CASSFGSGADTQYF
TGTGCCAGCAGCTTCGGTAGCGGGGCAGATACGCAGTATTTT
>TRBV11-2|TRBJ2-1|few|-
CASSLGGGFDEQFF
TGTGCCAGCAGCTTAGGAGGAGGGTTCGATGAGCAGTTCTTC
>TRBV5-1|TRBJ2-6|few|-
CASSFGSGANVLTF
TGCGCCAGCAGCTTCGGCTCTGGGGCCAACGTCCTGACTTTC
>TRBV6-1|TRBJ1-5|few|-
CASSSQANQPQHF
TGTGCCAGCAGCTCACAGGCAAATCAGCCCCAGCATTTT
>TRBV20-1|TRBJ2-7|few|-
CSARRDSYEQYF
TGCAGTGCTAGGCGGGACTCCTACGAGCAGTACTTC
>TRBV20-1|TRBJ2-5|-|-
CSARESLPTQETQYF
TGCAGTGCTAGAGAAAGCCTTCCCACCCAAGAGACCCAGTACTTC
>TRBV7-2|TRBJ2-5|few|-
CASSWGSNQETQYF
TGTGCCAGCAGCTGGGGGAGTAACCAAGAGACCCAGTACTTC
>TRBV7-2|TRBJ2-2|few|-
CASSFHSVTGELFF
TGTGCCAGCAGCTTTCATAGCGTTACCGGGGAGCTGTTTTTT
>TRBV6-5|TRBJ1-1|many|-
CASSYAVAGTEAFF
TGTGCCAGCAGTTACGCGGTAGCGGGCACTGAAGCTTTCTTT
>TRBV6-5|TRBJ1-2|few|TRBD1
CASSYSGQGIYGYTF
TGTGCCAGCAGTTACTCAGGACAGGGCATCTATGGCTACACCTTC
>TRBV12-3/TRBV12-4|TRBJ1-3|-|-
CASSLGLANTIYF
TGTGCCAGCAGTTTGGGGTTGGCAAACACCATATATTTT
>TRBV12-3/TRBV12-4|TRBJ1-2|-|-
CASSLQSYGYTF
TGTGCCAGCAGTTTACAGTCCTATGGCTACACCTTC
>TRBV5-1|TRBJ1-1|-|-
CASSRSLNAEAFF
TGCGCCAGCAGCAGGTCGCTGAACGCTGAAGCTTTCTTT
>TRBV14|TRBJ1-6|few|-
CASSQGRFSPLHF
TGTGCCAGCAGCCAAGGGCGATTCTCACCCCTCCACTTT
>TRBV6-1|TRBJ1-2|many|TRBD1
CASIQPGTGGDGYTF
TGTGCCAGCATTCAACCCGGGACAGGGGGCGATGGCTACACCTTC
>TRBV19|TRBJ2-1|few|TRBD2
CASSGTSGLNEQFF
TGTGCCAGTAGTGGGACTAGCGGACTCAATGAGCAGTTCTTC
>TRBV19|TRBJ2-1|few|TRBD2
CASSVERGAYNEQFF
TGTGCCAGTAGTGTTGAGCGGGGGGCCTACAATGAGCAGTTCTTC
>TRBV5-1|TRBJ2-3|many|-
CASSSGSSVHADTQYF
TGCGCCAGCAGCTCCGGTTCGTCCGTCCATGCAGATACGCAGTATTTT
>TRBV18|TRBJ2-1|few|-
CASSPVMSSYNEQFF
TGTGCCAGCTCACCGGTAATGAGCTCCTACAATGAGCAGTTCTTC
>TRBV6-2/TRBV6-3|TRBJ2-1|-|-
CDSSYGGNYNEQFF
TGTGACAGCAGTTACGGGGGTAACTACAATGAGCAGTTCTTC
>TRBV6-2/TRBV6-3|TRBJ2-3|-|TRBD2
CASSYRRGSDTQYF
TGTGCCAGCAGTTACAGGCGGGGGTCAGATACGCAGTATTTT
>TRBV7-8|TRBJ1-5|-|-
CASSLGRGRGSNQPQHF
TGTGCCAGCAGCCTAGGGCGGGGTCGGGGGAGCAATCAGCCCCAGCATTTT
>TRBV7-3|TRBJ2-3|few|TRBD1
CASSSGQGLGTDTQYF
TGTGCCAGCAGCTCCGGACAGGGGTTGGGCACAGATACGCAGTATTTT
>TRBV13|TRBJ2-7|few|-
CASRRARGEQYF
TGTGCCAGCAGGCGAGCCCGGGGCGAGCAGTACTTC
>TRBV28|TRBJ2-1|few|TRBD1
CASEDRGRGTYNEQFF
TGTGCCAGCGAGGACAGGGGGCGCGGAACCTACAATGAGCAGTTCTTC
>TRBV10-3|TRBJ1-3|-|TRBD1
CAIRGQGSGNTIYF
TGTGCCATCAGGGGACAGGGATCTGGAAACACCATATATTTT